The present T cell receptor beta chain was sequenced within a study of beta chain features in type 1 diabetes. V shed 6 bases and J 13 bases; nucleotides not matched to a gene: 11. Germline CDR1 reads MNHNS; CDR2 reads SASEGT. The length of the CDR3 is 15 residues. Points from the study as a whole: Among patients with Type 1 diabetes, TCRB CDR3s were moderately but significantly shorter in every one of the four CD4+ subsets.

Sequenced material consisted of expressed TCRB transcripts (all of the isolated RNA was reverse transcribed). Produced via immunoSEQ multiplex PCR; TCRdb's table is partial and in-frame only. This table has fewer than 45,000 clones, around 63% appearing once. Details on this clone: Its antigen remains unidentified.

Sequencing was done on a sample of Tregs from blood. The sequence came from a young man with type 1 diabetes. Some clones in this sample may be carry-over from other donors' samples. The chain couples TRBV6-1 to TRBJ1-6; TRBD1 aligns across 11 bases. The CDR3 loop is CASRGQGGTIHPLHF. The CDR3 DNA sequence: TGTGCCAGCAGGGGACAGGGGGGAACGATTCACCCCCTCCACTTT.